This T cell receptor beta chain appears in the sequencing data of a study of blood T cell repertoires in COVID-19. Authors' processing steps: By means of reference gene primer amplification, nucleated cell counts were estimated. Sequenced by immunoSEQ multiplex PCR; TCRdb stores in-frame clones only, minus some. V and J calls and clone size are as listed in that table; D and trimming were resolved from the DNA. The table shows some 150,000 clones, with roughly 85% occurring only once. The CDR3 is 12 amino acids. Germline V CDR1 and CDR2: SGHTA, FQGNSA. V gave up 5 bases and J gave up 14 bases, with 17 bases separating them. Patients of the Seattle cohort, enrolled during active infection, were followed longitudinally.

The sequence came from a woman in her fifties or sixties with COVID-19, enrolled during active disease. The J gene is TRBJ2-3, the V gene TRBV7-2, with D perhaps TRBD1 (6 bases). The specimen sequenced was peripheral blood. This chain's CDR3 is CASSQQDPGAYF. CDR3 DNA sequence: TGTGCCAGCAGCCAGCAGGACCCAGGGGCGTATTTT. Combining the CDR3 with reference TRBV7-2 and TRBJ2-3 gives the whole variable domain GAGVSQSPSNKVTEKGKDVELRCDPISGHTALYWYRQSLGQGLEFLIYFQGNSAPDKSGLPSDRFSAERTGGSVSTLTIQRTQQEDSAVYLCASSQQDPGAYFGPGTRLTVL.